These 7 T cell receptor beta chains came from one sample sequenced in a study of blood T cells in healthy people across ages. Next came a second PCR, run for about 6 to 11 cycles, which used a sample-barcoded 5' primer along with a J-beta primer mix. TCRdb re-called the 5' RACE reads through MiXCR, storing one row per CDR3 protein. The sample carries over a million distinct CDR3 sequences, 35% to 45% recorded once. The sequenced material came from blood. Receptor source: a woman aged 18-35 years in good health.

This clonotype has just a few counts. The chain joins TRBV11-2 to TRBJ2-1; D is perhaps TRBD1 or TRBD2 (6 bases each). This CDR3 region has 15 residues. V lost 4 bases to trimming and J lost 4 bases, with 14 bases between them. Germline assignment: CDR1 SGHAT and CDR2 FQNNGV. This chain's CDR3 is CASSWGPSVYNEQFF. CDR3 nucleotides: TGTGCCAGCAGCTGGGGGCCTAGCGTTTACAATGAGCAGTTCTTC.

This clonotype was counted once. The chain has TRBV10-1 and TRBJ2-3; perhaps TRBD2 as D (6 bases). The germline V gene encodes CDR1 WNHNN and CDR2 SYGVQD (reference sequence). There are 16 residues in the CDR3. V was trimmed by 0 bases and J by 1 base, leaving 11 bases between them. The CDR3 here is CASSESSGRGTDTQYF. The CDR3 DNA sequence: TGCGCCAGCAGTGAGTCCAGCGGGCGAGGCACAGATACGCAGTATTTT.

The genes are TRBV20-1 and TRBJ2-5; D gene uncertain. This CDR3 has 11 amino acids. V lost 7 bases to trimming and J lost 1 base, with 7 bases between them. The germline V gene has CDR1 DFQATT and CDR2 SNEGSKA (reference sequence). The CDR3 DNA follows: TGCAGTGGGGATCTCCAAGAGACCCAGTACTTC. It yields the protein CSGDLQETQYF.

The V call is TRBV20-1, the J call TRBJ2-3; D call uncertain. V gave up 1 base and J gave up 5 bases, with 13 bases separating them. CDR1 is DFQATT, CDR2 SNEGSKA, per germline (reference sequence). The CDR3 totals 14 residues. CDR3 residues: CSARVVGMGDTQYF. In DNA, the CDR3 is TGCAGTGCTAGAGTAGTGGGGATGGGAGATACGCAGTATTTT.

The chain employs TRBV11-3 and TRBJ2-1, with 10 bases fitting TRBD2. Germline trimming cut 4 bases from V and 0 bases from J; bases unmatched to any gene: 3. This CDR3 comprises 16 residues. Germline loops: CDR1 SGHNT, CDR2 YENEEA. The CDR3 spells CASSYRLAGSYNEQFF. The DNA for the CDR3 is TGTGCCAGCAGCTATCGACTAGCGGGCTCCTACAATGAGCAGTTCTTC.

The table lists this clonotype with many counts. The chain couples TRBV12-3 or TRBV12-4 to TRBJ2-3; D is unclear. Trimming left V 6 bases short and J 6 bases short, with 10 bases between. The CDR3 consists of 12 residues. CDR3 in DNA: TGTGCCAGCAGCCCCCCTAGGGATACGCAGTATTTT. Translated, it gives CASSPPRDTQYF.

The J gene is TRBJ1-2, the V gene TRBV7-2; 9 bases are a match to TRBD1. The germline V gene encodes CDR1 SGHTA and CDR2 FQGNSA. The J segment lost 1 base and the V segment lost 4 bases, leaving 4 bases of the junction unmatched. There are 15 residues in the CDR3. CDR3 bases: TGTGCCAGCAGCTGGACAGGGGATGTTAACTATGGCTACACCTTC. The encoded protein is CASSWTGDVNYGYTF.